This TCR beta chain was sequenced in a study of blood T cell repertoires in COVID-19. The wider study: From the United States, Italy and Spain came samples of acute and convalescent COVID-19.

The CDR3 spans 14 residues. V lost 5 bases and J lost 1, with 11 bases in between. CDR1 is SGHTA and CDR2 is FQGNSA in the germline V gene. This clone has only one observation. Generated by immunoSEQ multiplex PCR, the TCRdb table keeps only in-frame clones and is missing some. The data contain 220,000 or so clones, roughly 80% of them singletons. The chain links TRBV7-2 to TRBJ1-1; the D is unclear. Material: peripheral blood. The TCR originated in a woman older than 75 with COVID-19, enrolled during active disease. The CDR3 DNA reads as TGTGCCAGCAGCCACAGTTTAGGGAACACTGAAGCTTTCTTT. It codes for CASSHSLGNTEAFF.